The sample holds one count of the clone carrying this T cell receptor beta chain. What it recognizes is unknown. Extracted RNA was reverse transcribed into cDNA, the sequencing template. Generated by immunoSEQ multiplex PCR, the TCRdb table keeps only in-frame clones and is missing some. Of around 160,000 clones in the sample, less than 80% were seen once. This sample is drawn from a study of CD8+ T cells in alopecia areata. This CDR3 is 13 amino acids long. Trimming took 5 bases from V and 0 from J, leaving 2 bases between them. Germline CDR1 SGHDN, CDR2 FVKESK. As to treatment: oral pan-JAK inhibitor, 5-10 mg twice daily. General study points: Resident alphabeta T-cell populations of normal skin are likewise subject to sequencing in scalp samples.

The clonotype originates from a human donor with alopecia areata. The rearrangement joins TRBV14 to TRBJ2-6; D unresolved. The material sequenced was CD4+ T cells sorted from blood, taken at week 24, from a patient treated with tofacitinib. The CDR3 nucleotides are TGTGCCAGCAGCGACTCTGGGGCCAACGTCCTGACTTTC. It yields the protein CASSDSGANVLTF.